A single sample is the source of the 32 T cell receptor beta chains below, sequenced in a study of cytomegalovirus exposure and HLA in healthy donors. The PCR contained 60 Vbeta and 13 Jbeta primers. Method: immunoSEQ multiplex PCR; TCRdb's copy keeps in-frame clones and lacks some. The top ten hold under 8% of the sample, which has some 160,000 clones, 75% to 85% seen once. Sequencing was done on a sample of PBMCs. The receptors derive from a man aged 45-65 years in good health and CMV-seropositive.

The V and J genes are TRBV13 and TRBJ2-7, with 14 bases that match TRBD2. Germline CDR1 PRHDT, CDR2 FYEKMQ (reference sequence). The ends lost 3 bases at V and 3 bases at J; junction bases unmatched: 4. The CDR3 is made up of 16 amino acids. This CDR3 is CASSFGTSGGLYEQYV. CDR3 DNA: TGTGCCAGCAGCTTTGGGACTAGCGGGGGACTCTACGAGCAGTACGTC.

The gene calls are TRBV6-5 and TRBJ1-5, with TRBD1 matching over 8 bases. Germline CDR1 and CDR2: MNHEY and SVGAGI. This CDR3 region has 13 residues. V gave up 6 bases and J gave up 9 bases; unmatched junction bases: 7. The chain's CDR3 is CASRDRESRPQHF. The CDR3 coding sequence is TGTGCCAGCAGGGACAGGGAGTCGCGGCCCCAGCATTTT.

The CDR3 DNA sequence: TGTGCCAGCACTCGAGGGGTAGGGGGCGATCAGCCCCAGCATTTT. Protein: CASTRGVGGDQPQHF. The V call is TRBV9, the J call TRBJ1-5; 7 bases agree with TRBD1. This CDR3 spans 15 amino acids. CDR1 is SGDLS and CDR2 is YYNGEE in the germline V gene. The J segment lost 5 bases and the V segment lost 6 bases, leaving 11 bases of the junction unmatched.

J is TRBJ2-6 and V is TRBV9; 7 bases agree with TRBD2. Germline V gene lookup returns CDR1 SGDLS and CDR2 YYNGEE. Unmatched junction bases numbered 12, after V lost 0 bases and J lost 0 bases. The CDR3 sequence is 20 residues long. In nucleotides, the CDR3 is TGTGCCAGCAGCGTAGGGGGTCTAGCGGTCTCACTCTCTGGGGCCAACGTCCTGACTTTC. Translation: CASSVGGLAVSLSGANVLTF. The full variable domain, with the rest looked up from reference TRBV9 and TRBJ2-6, is DSGVTQTPKHLITATGQRVTLRCSPRSGDLSVYWYQQSLDQGLQFLIQYYNGEERAKGNILERFSAQQFPDLHSELNLSSLELGDSALYFCASSVGGLAVSLSGANVLTFGAGSRLTVL.

The chain recombines TRBV13 with TRBJ2-2; a weak D match, TRBD1 (5 bases). V gave up 5 bases and J gave up 6 bases, with 7 bases separating them. The germline V gene has CDR1 PRHDT and CDR2 FYEKMQ (reference sequence). The CDR3 runs to 12 residues. The CDR3 sequence is CASSPGSGELFF. The CDR3 nucleotides are TGTGCCAGCAGCCCAGGGTCCGGGGAGCTGTTTTTT.

The gene calls are TRBV27 and TRBJ2-1; 11 bases are shared with TRBD2. The V and J ends lost 5 bases and 8 bases, in that order; junction bases with no gene match: 17. Germline lookup yields CDR1 MNHEY and CDR2 SMNVEV (reference sequence). This CDR3 region has 18 residues. Written as DNA, the CDR3 is TGTGCCAGCAGTCACACGCGGTTAGCGGGAGGGGTGGGGGATGAGCAGTTCTTC. Translated: CASSHTRLAGGVGDEQFF.

V is TRBV18 and J is TRBJ1-3; D is unclear. The V end lost 0 bases, the J end lost 0 bases, and 9 bases lay between the germline ends. The CDR3 totals 16 residues. CDR1 and CDR2 (germline): KGHSH, LQKENI. The CDR3 sequence is CASSPPEGLSGNTIYF. In DNA form, the CDR3 reads TGTGCCAGCTCACCACCGGAGGGCCTCTCTGGAAACACCATATATTTT.

V gene TRBV7-3 combines with J gene TRBJ2-2, with D uncertain. The CDR3 contains 13 residues. V was pared by 5 bases and J by 5 bases, with 9 bases between. Germline assignment: CDR1 SGHTA and CDR2 FQGTGA. The CDR3 DNA sequence: TGTGCCAGCAGCCTCGACGGGACCGGGGAGCTGTTTTTT. It codes for CASSLDGTGELFF. The complete variable domain, with remaining parts taken from reference TRBV7-3 and TRBJ2-2, reads GAGVSQTPSNKVTEKGKYVELRCDPISGHTALYWYRQSLGQGPEFLIYFQGTGAADDSGLPNDRFFAVRPEGSVSTLKIQRTERGDSAVYLCASSLDGTGELFFGEGSRLTVL.

The V and J genes are TRBV27 and TRBJ1-1; the D is unclear. The ends were cut back, 8 bases at V and 1 base at J, with 11 bases in the middle. The CDR3 contains 13 residues. Germline values: CDR1 MNHEY, CDR2 SMNVEV (reference sequence). CDR3 region: CASCCGRNTEAFF. Here the CDR3 DNA reads TGTGCCAGCTGTTGCGGTCGGAACACTGAAGCTTTCTTT.

This clone was recorded once. This rearrangement joins TRBV18 to TRBJ1-1; D is perhaps TRBD1 (6 bases). Germline loops: CDR1 KGHSH, CDR2 LQKENI. V gave up 0 bases and J gave up 3 bases, with 14 bases separating them. The CDR3 loop spans 16 amino acids. The CDR3 bases are TGTGCCAGCTCACCACCTAATACAGGGTCGTACACTGAAGCTTTCTTT. The encoded protein is CASSPPNTGSYTEAFF.

This rearrangement joins TRBV5-1 to TRBJ2-1, with 10 bases that match TRBD2. Germline V gene sequence: CDR1 SGHRS, CDR2 YFSETQ. V was clipped by 2 bases and J by 9 bases; unmatched bases: 5. The CDR3 covers 14 residues. The CDR3 DNA is TGCGCCAGCAGCTTAGCGGGGGGGCCGTCTGAGCAGTTCTTC. It is translated as CASSLAGGPSEQFF.

The chain employs TRBV5-5 and TRBJ2-5, with 9 bases matching TRBD2. There are 15 residues in the CDR3. Trimming removed 4 bases from V and 2 bases from J; junction bases left unmatched: 6. CDR1 is SGHKS and CDR2 is YYEKEE in the germline V gene (reference sequence). CDR3: CASSLPSGEQETQYF. As DNA, the CDR3 is TGTGCCAGCAGCCTGCCTAGCGGGGAACAAGAGACCCAGTACTTC.

The chain uses TRBV5-1 and TRBJ2-3; D is unresolved. V gave up 0 bases and J gave up 1 base, with 3 bases separating them. Germline V gene sequence: CDR1 SGHRS, CDR2 YFSETQ. The CDR3 contains 13 residues. This CDR3 is CASSLAGTDTQYF. The CDR3 region has the DNA TGCGCCAGCAGCTTGGCCGGCACAGATACGCAGTATTTT. The complete variable domain, with remaining parts taken from reference TRBV5-1 and TRBJ2-3, reads KAGVTQTPRYLIKTRGQQVTLSCSPISGHRSVSWYQQTPGQGLQFLFEYFSETQRNKGNFPGRFSGRQFSNSRSEMNVSTLELGDSALYLCASSLAGTDTQYFGPGTRLTVL.

The genes are TRBV6-1 and TRBJ2-7; possibly TRBD1 for D (6 bases). Germline V gene lookup returns CDR1 MNHNS and CDR2 SASEGT. There are 14 residues in the CDR3. V was trimmed by 8 bases and J by 2 bases, leaving 16 bases between them. The CDR3 DNA is TGTGCCAGCTCCCTAGGGGGACCCCCCTACGAGCAGTACTTC. It encodes CASSLGGPPYEQYF.

The chain combines TRBV6-6 with TRBJ1-4; 9 nucleotides match TRBD1. Germline V gene lookup returns CDR1 MNHNY and CDR2 SVGAGI (reference sequence). J lost 5 bases, V lost 5 bases, and 6 bases had no gene match. The CDR3 spans 15 residues. CDR3 residues: CASSATGTGNEKLFF. The CDR3 DNA is TGTGCCAGCAGTGCGACCGGGACAGGGAATGAAAAACTGTTTTTT.

The V and J genes are TRBV5-1 and TRBJ2-7; possibly TRBD1 for D (6 bases). The ends were cut back, 3 bases at V and 6 bases at J, with 19 bases in the middle. Germline V CDR1 and CDR2: SGHRS, YFSETQ. The CDR3 has 15 residues. The CDR3 DNA is TGCGCCAGCAGCTCGCAAAGGACAGAGCCCGGCGAGCAGTACGTC. Its protein product is CASSSQRTEPGEQYV.

This chain links TRBV21-1 with TRBJ2-7; no DNA check was done on the table's D call, TRBD1. TRBV21-1 is tagged as a pseudogene. There are 15 residues in the CDR3. The CDR3 DNA is TGTGCCAGCAGCAGGGGGCTTAAACCCGCCTACGAGCAGTACTTC. Encoded protein: CASSRGLKPAYEQYF.

The chain employs TRBV7-3 and TRBJ2-3, with no clear D. Trimming took 5 bases from V and 8 from J, leaving 14 bases between them. Germline CDR1 is SGHTA and CDR2 is FQGTGA. This CDR3 is 13 amino acids long. The CDR3 DNA follows: TGTGCCAGCAGCGCAACCCCCCCGGGTACGCAGTATTTT. As protein: CASSATPPGTQYF.

The chain couples TRBV5-1 to TRBJ1-6; D not resolved. Germline CDR1 SGHRS, CDR2 YFSETQ. This CDR3 contains 13 residues. The V gene lost 6 bases and the J gene lost 7 bases, with 11 bases spanning the gap. CDR3 protein: CASTSGENSPLHF. The CDR3 bases are TGCGCCAGCACCTCCGGGGAAAATTCACCCCTCCACTTT. Full variable domain (outside the CDR3, taken from reference TRBV5-1 and TRBJ1-6): KAGVTQTPRYLIKTRGQQVTLSCSPISGHRSVSWYQQTPGQGLQFLFEYFSETQRNKGNFPGRFSGRQFSNSRSEMNVSTLELGDSALYLCASTSGENSPLHFGNGTRLTVT.

The chain carries TRBV5-1 and TRBJ2-1, with 10 bases matching TRBD2. CDR3 size: 17 residues. Germline loops: CDR1 SGHRS, CDR2 YFSETQ. V dropped 0 bases and J dropped 6; count of bases not matched to a gene: 9. The CDR3 spells CASSLASGLAVGNEQFF. The CDR3 nucleotides are TGCGCCAGCAGCTTGGCCTCAGGACTAGCGGTCGGCAATGAGCAGTTCTTC.

The rearrangement joins TRBV2 to TRBJ1-1; D gene ambiguous. V gave up 6 bases and J gave up 4 bases, with 9 bases separating them. Germline CDR1 and CDR2: SNHLY and FYNNEI. The CDR3 spans 12 residues. CDR3 nucleotides: TGTGCCAGCAGCTCCGGGAGCACTGAAGCTTTCTTT. Protein sequence: CASSSGSTEAFF.

The rearrangement links TRBV10-2 to TRBJ2-1, with TRBD2 matching over 9 bases. The germline V gene encodes CDR1 WSHSY and CDR2 SAAADI. V dropped 4 bases and J dropped 2; count of bases not matched to a gene: 3. The CDR3 sequence is 15 residues long. The CDR3 reads CASSAAGGPYNEQFF. The CDR3 nucleotides read TGCGCCAGCAGTGCGGCGGGAGGGCCCTACAATGAGCAGTTCTTC.

V is TRBV7-7 and J is TRBJ2-7; no firm D call. The germline CDR1 and CDR2 sequences are SSHAT and FNYEAQ (reference sequence). This CDR3 is built from 15 residues. CDR3 amino acids: CASSAGSSDFIEQYV. CDR3 coding DNA: TGTGCTAGCAGCGCCGGATCCAGCGACTTTATCGAGCAGTACGTC.

The chain employs TRBV11-1 and TRBJ2-4, with 7 bases fitting TRBD2. This CDR3 spans 15 amino acids. The trim removed 5 bases at V and 8 bases at J, leaving 12 bases unmatched. Germline V lookup: CDR1 SGHAT, CDR2 FQDESV (reference sequence). Here the CDR3 reads CASSPRVGREYIQYF. In nucleotides, the CDR3 is TGTGCCAGCAGCCCGAGGGTGGGGCGGGAGTACATTCAGTACTTC. The variable domain in full, completed from reference TRBV11-1 and TRBJ2-4, reads EAEVAQSPRYKITEKSQAVAFWCDPISGHATLYWYRQILGQGPELLVQFQDESVVDDSQLPKDRFSAERLKGVDSTLKIQPAELGDSAMYLCASSPRVGREYIQYFGAGTRLSVL.

The J gene is TRBJ2-5, the V gene TRBV2; 10 positions match TRBD2. The tail of the sequence fits TRBJ2-7 better, so the J call may be wrong. Germline V gene data show CDR1 as SNHLY and CDR2 as FYNNEI. The CDR3 runs to 17 residues. Here the CDR3 reads CASSDPIGTSATYEQYF. CDR3 coding DNA: TGTGCCAGCAGTGACCCGATCGGGACTAGCGCGACCTACGAGCAGTACTTC.

The chain is built from TRBV5-1 and TRBJ2-3; 7 positions agree with TRBD2. J was trimmed by 0 bases and V by 0 bases; bases with no gene match: 25. Germline lookup yields CDR1 SGHRS and CDR2 YFSETQ. This CDR3 region has 23 residues. The CDR3 loop reads CASSLAPTRGLQREGPSTDTQYF. The CDR3 nucleotides read TGCGCCAGCAGCTTGGCCCCCACTCGGGGTTTGCAGAGGGAGGGCCCTAGCACAGATACGCAGTATTTT. The variable domain in full, with the rest retrieved from reference TRBV5-1 and TRBJ2-3, is KAGVTQTPRYLIKTRGQQVTLSCSPISGHRSVSWYQQTPGQGLQFLFEYFSETQRNKGNFPGRFSGRQFSNSRSEMNVSTLELGDSALYLCASSLAPTRGLQREGPSTDTQYFGPGTRLTVL.

This chain joins TRBV19 and TRBJ2-7, with 8 bases lining up with TRBD1. This CDR3 is built from 13 residues. Trimming cost V 5 bases and J 7 bases; bases outside gene matches: 7. The V gene's germline CDR1 is LNHDA and CDR2 SQIVND (reference sequence). The CDR3 here is CASSYRGSGEQYF. The CDR3 DNA reads as TGTGCCAGTAGTTACAGGGGGTCTGGGGAGCAGTACTTC.

The chain links TRBV5-1 to TRBJ2-3, with 8 positions matching TRBD1. V shed 1 base and J 6 bases; nucleotides not matched to a gene: 4. This CDR3 region has 14 residues. The germline CDR1 and CDR2 sequences are SGHRS and YFSETQ. The CDR3 DNA follows: TGCGCCAGCAGCTTGAGACAGGGGCTGGATACGCAGTATTTT. It encodes CASSLRQGLDTQYF.

This clone turned up a few times. V and J are TRBV5-6 and TRBJ2-7; D might be TRBD2 (6 bases). Per germline, CDR1 SGHDT and CDR2 YYEEEE. This CDR3 contains 15 residues. V lost 4 bases to trimming and J lost 0 bases, with 14 bases between them. The CDR3 loop reads CASSNSGYSSYEQYV. CDR3 bases: TGTGCCAGCAGCAATAGCGGTTATAGCTCCTACGAGCAGTACGTC.

The chain links TRBV13 to TRBJ2-5; no clear D. The ends were cut back, 2 bases at V and 5 bases at J, with 12 bases in the middle. This CDR3 is 14 amino acids long. CDR1 PRHDT and CDR2 FYEKMQ come from the germline V gene (reference sequence). The CDR3 sequence is CASSLLPNAETQYF. Here the CDR3 DNA reads TGTGCCAGCAGCTTATTACCTAACGCGGAGACCCAGTACTTC.

CDR3 sequence (DNA): TGTGCTAGTGGTTTGAACAGCTTGAACACCGGGGAGCTGTTTTTT. Protein sequence: CASGLNSLNTGELFF. The chain couples TRBV12-5 to TRBJ2-2; D remains unclear. This CDR3 comprises 15 residues. Germline CDR1 LGHNT, CDR2 FRNRAP. The V end was cut by 2 bases, the J end by 1 base, with 8 bases between.

V usage is TRBV19 and J usage is TRBJ1-6; 7 bases fit TRBD1. Germline V lookup: CDR1 LNHDA, CDR2 SQIVND (reference sequence). Trimming removed 6 bases from V and 8 bases from J; junction bases left unmatched: 10. CDR3 length: 15 amino acids. The CDR3 bases are TGTGCCAGTAGGCCCTTGGGACAGACTGATTCACCCCTCCACTTT. Protein sequence: CASRPLGQTDSPLHF.